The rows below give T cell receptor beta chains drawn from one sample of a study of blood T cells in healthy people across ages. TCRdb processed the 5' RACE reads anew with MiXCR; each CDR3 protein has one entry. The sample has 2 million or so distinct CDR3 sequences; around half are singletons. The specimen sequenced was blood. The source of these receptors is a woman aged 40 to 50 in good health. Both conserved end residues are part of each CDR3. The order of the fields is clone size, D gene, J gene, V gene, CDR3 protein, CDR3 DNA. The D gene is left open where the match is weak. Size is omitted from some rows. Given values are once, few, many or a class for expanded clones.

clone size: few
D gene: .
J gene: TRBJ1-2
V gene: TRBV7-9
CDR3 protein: CASSSQRLTGAYGYTF
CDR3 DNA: TGTGCCAGCAGCTCCCAGAGATTGACAGGCGCTTATGGCTACACCTTC

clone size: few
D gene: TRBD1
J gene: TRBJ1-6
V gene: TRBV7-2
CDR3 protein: CASSPTGGLNSPLHF
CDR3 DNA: TGTGCCAGCAGCCCAACAGGGGGCCTTAATTCACCCCTCCACTTT

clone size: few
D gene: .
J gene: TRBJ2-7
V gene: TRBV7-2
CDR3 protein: CASSLFEGEYEQYF
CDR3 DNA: TGTGCCAGCAGCTTATTTGAGGGGGAATACGAGCAGTACTTC

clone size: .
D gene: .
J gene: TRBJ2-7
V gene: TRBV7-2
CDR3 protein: CASSQTRDSHQYF
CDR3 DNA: TGTGCCAGCAGCCAGACTAGGGACTCCCACCAGTACTTC

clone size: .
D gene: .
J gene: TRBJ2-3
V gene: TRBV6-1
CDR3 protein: CASSGRDRTTDTQYF
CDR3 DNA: TGTGCCAGCAGTGGAAGAGACAGAACCACAGATACGCAGTATTTT

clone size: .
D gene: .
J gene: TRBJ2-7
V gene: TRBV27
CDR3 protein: CTSSLIGTYEQYF
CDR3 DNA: TGTACCAGCAGTTTAATTGGGACCTACGAGCAGTACTTC

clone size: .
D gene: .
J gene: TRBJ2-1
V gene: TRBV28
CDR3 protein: CASSLLAEEQFF
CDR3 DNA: TGTGCCAGCAGTCTATTAGCGGAGGAGCAGTTCTTC

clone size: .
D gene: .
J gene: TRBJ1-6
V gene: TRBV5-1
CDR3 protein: CASSLEAVYNSPLHF
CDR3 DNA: TGCGCCAGCAGCTTGGAGGCAGTCTATAATTCACCCCTCCACTTT

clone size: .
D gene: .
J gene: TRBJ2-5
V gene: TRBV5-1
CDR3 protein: CASSHPRGEGETQYF
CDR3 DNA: TGCGCCAGCAGCCACCCCAGGGGTGAGGGAGAGACCCAGTACTTC

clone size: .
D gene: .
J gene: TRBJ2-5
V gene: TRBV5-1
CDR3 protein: CASSLGESPRTQYF
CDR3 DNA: TGCGCCAGCAGCTTGGGAGAGAGCCCAAGGACCCAGTACTTC

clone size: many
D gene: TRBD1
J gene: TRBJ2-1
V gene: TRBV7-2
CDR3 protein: CASRLTGGNEQFF
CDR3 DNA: TGTGCCAGCAGACTAACAGGGGGCAATGAGCAGTTCTTC

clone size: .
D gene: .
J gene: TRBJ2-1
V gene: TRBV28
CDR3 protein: CASSLFHGGQETQFF
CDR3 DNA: TGTGCCAGCAGTTTATTCCACGGTGGCCAAGAGACCCAGTTCTTC

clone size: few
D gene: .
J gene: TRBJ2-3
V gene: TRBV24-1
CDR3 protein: CATRGGGGYTDTQYF
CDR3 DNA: TGTGCCACCAGGGGGGGTGGGGGCTACACAGATACGCAGTATTTT

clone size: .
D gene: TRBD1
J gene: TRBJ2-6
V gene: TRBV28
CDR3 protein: CASSIRTGYSGANVLTF
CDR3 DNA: TGTGCCAGCAGTATCCGGACAGGGTATTCTGGGGCCAACGTCCTGACTTTC

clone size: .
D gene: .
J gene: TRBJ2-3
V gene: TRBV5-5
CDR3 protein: CASSLGPGESDTQYF
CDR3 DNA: TGTGCCAGCAGCTTGGGGCCAGGGGAATCAGATACGCAGTATTTT

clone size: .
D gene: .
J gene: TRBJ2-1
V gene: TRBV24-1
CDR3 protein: CATSDLPTEEQFF
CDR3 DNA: TGTGCCACCAGTGACCTGCCGACAGAAGAGCAGTTCTTC

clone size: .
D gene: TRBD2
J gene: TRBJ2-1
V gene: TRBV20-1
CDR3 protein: CSAREAGGPLWQFF
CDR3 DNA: TGCAGTGCTAGAGAAGCGGGGGGGCCTTTATGGCAGTTCTTC

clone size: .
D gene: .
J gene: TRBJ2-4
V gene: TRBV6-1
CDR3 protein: CASSDQARGYLQNIQYF
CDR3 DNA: TGTGCCAGCAGTGATCAGGCGAGGGGTTATCTTCAAAACATTCAGTACTTC

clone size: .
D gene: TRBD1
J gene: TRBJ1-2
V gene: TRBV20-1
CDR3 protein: CSARDQKGADYGYTF
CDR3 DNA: TGCAGTGCTAGAGATCAGAAGGGGGCAGATTATGGCTACACCTTC

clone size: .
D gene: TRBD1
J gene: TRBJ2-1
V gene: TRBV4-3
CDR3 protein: CASSQEGTVPNEQFF
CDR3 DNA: TGCGCCAGCAGCCAAGAGGGGACAGTACCTAATGAGCAGTTCTTC

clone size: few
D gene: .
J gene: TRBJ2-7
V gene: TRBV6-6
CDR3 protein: CASSYSGRVSYEQYF
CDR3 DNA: TGTGCCAGCAGTTACTCGGGCAGGGTTTCCTACGAGCAGTACTTC

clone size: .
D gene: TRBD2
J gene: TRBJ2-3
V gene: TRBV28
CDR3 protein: CASIWGTSTDTRYF
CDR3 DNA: TGTGCCAGCATTTGGGGGACTAGCACAGATACGCGGTATTTT

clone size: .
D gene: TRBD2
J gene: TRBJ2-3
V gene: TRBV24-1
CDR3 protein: CATSVGGGSTDTQYF
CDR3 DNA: TGTGCCACCAGTGTTGGCGGGGGAAGCACAGATACGCAGTATTTT

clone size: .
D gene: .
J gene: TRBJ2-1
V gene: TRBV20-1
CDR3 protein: CSASTGGPGEQFF
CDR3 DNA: TGCAGTGCTAGCACGGGGGGCCCGGGAGAGCAGTTCTTC

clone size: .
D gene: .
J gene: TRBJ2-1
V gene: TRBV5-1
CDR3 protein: CASSLEQTGFGNEQFF
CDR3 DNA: TGCGCCAGCAGCTTGGAGCAAACAGGGTTTGGCAATGAGCAGTTCTTC

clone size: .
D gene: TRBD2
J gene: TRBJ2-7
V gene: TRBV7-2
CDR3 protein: CASSLTLGLALISYEQYF
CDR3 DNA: TGTGCCAGCAGCTTAACACTAGGACTAGCCCTAATCTCCTACGAGCAGTACTTC

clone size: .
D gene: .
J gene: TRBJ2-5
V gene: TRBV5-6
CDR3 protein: CASSSADLQETQYF
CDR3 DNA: TGTGCCAGCAGCAGCGCCGACTTGCAAGAGACCCAGTACTTC

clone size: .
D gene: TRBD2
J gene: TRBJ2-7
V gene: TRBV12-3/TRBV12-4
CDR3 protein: CASRGAGGNYNEQYF
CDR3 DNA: TGTGCCAGCAGGGGAGCCGGGGGGAATTACAATGAGCAGTACTTC

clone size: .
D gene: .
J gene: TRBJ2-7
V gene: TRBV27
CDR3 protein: CASRPSAINSYEQYF
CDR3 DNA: TGTGCCAGCAGACCCAGCGCCATTAACTCCTACGAGCAGTACTTC

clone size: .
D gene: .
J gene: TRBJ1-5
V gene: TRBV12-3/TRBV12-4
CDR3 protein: CASSSHLRDSNQPQHF
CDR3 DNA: TGTGCCAGCAGTTCCCATCTCCGGGATAGCAATCAGCCCCAGCATTTT

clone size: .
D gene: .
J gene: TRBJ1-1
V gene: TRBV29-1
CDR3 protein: CSAVRGDTEAFF
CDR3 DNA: TGCAGCGCTGTGCGCGGAGACACTGAAGCTTTCTTT

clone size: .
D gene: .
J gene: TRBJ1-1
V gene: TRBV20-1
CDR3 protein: CSAVGLEAFF
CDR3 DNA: TGCAGTGCCGTCGGGCTGGAAGCTTTCTTT

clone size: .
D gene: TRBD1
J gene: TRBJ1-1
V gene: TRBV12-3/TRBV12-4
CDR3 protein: CASSLKGQGASEAFF
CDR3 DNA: TGTGCCAGCAGTTTAAAGGGACAGGGGGCGTCTGAAGCTTTCTTT

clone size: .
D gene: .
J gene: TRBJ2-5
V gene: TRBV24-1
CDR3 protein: CATSDLNGAEQYF
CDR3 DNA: TGTGCCACCAGTGATTTGAACGGGGCTGAGCAGTACTTC

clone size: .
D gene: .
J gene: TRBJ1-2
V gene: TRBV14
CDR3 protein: CASSQTGTSSYTF
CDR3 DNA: TGTGCCAGCAGCCAGACCGGGACATCGAGCTACACCTTC

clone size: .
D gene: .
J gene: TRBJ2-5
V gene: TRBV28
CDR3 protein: CASSPAQGGETQYF
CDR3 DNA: TGTGCCAGCAGCCCTGCTCAGGGGGGAGAGACCCAGTACTTC

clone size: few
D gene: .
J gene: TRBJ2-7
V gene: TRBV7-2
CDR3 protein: CASSLHGRVYEQYF
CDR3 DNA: TGTGCCAGCAGCCTTCATGGGAGAGTCTACGAGCAGTACTTC

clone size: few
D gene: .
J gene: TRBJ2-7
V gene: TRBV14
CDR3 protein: CASSQDAELSTYEQYF
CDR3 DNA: TGTGCCAGCAGCCAAGATGCGGAGTTATCGACCTACGAGCAGTACTTC

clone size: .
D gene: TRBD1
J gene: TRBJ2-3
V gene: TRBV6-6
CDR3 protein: CASSGQGGPDTQYF
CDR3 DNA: TGTGCCAGCAGTGGACAGGGGGGGCCAGATACGCAGTATTTT

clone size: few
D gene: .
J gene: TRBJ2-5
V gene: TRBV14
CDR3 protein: CASSQAWETQYF
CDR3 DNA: TGTGCCAGCAGCCAAGCTTGGGAGACCCAGTACTTC

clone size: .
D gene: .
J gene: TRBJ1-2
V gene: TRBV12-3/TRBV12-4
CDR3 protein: CASKGGTYGYTF
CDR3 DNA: TGTGCCAGCAAGGGAGGGACCTATGGCTACACCTTC

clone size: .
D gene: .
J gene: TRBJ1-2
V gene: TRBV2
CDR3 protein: CVSSKQGGLYGYTF
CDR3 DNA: TGTGTCAGCAGTAAACAGGGAGGGTTATATGGCTACACCTTC

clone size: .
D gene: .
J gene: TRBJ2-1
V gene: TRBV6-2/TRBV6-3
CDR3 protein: CASSYGRAKNNEQFF
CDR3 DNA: TGTGCCAGCAGTTACGGCCGGGCTAAAAACAATGAGCAGTTCTTC

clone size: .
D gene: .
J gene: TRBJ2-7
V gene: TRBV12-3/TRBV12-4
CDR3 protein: CASRTGFEQYF
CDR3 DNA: TGTGCCAGCCGTACAGGGTTCGAGCAGTACTTC

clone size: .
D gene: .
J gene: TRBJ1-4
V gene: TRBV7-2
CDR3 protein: CASSLEPGRGKGEKLFF
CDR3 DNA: TGTGCCAGCAGCTTAGAGCCCGGCCGGGGGAAGGGTGAAAAACTGTTTTTT

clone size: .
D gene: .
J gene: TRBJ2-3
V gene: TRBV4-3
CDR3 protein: CASSPREGDTQYF
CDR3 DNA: TGCGCCAGCAGCCCTAGAGAGGGAGATACGCAGTATTTT

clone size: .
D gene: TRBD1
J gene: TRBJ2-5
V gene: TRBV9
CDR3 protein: CASSVVGTAQETQYF
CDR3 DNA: TGTGCCAGCAGCGTAGTCGGGACAGCCCAAGAGACCCAGTACTTC

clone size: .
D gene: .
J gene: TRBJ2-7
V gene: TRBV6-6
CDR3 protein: CASRYDADDYEQYF
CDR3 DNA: TGTGCCAGCAGATACGATGCGGATGACTACGAGCAGTACTTC

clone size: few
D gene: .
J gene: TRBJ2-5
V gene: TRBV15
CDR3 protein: CATSSLTEDQETQYF
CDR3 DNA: TGTGCCACCAGCAGCCTGACAGAAGATCAAGAGACCCAGTACTTC

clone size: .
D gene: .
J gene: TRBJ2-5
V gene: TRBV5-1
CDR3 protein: CASSPPTVYQETQYF
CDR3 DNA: TGCGCCAGCAGCCCTCCGACAGTCTACCAAGAGACCCAGTACTTC

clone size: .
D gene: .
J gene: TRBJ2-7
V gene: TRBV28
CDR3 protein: CASMSPGGGGAYEQYF
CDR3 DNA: TGTGCCAGCATGTCACCTGGGGGCGGGGGAGCCTACGAGCAGTACTTC

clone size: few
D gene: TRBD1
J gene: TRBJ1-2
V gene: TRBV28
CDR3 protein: CASSSFGGQGKNYGYTF
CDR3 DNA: TGTGCCAGCAGTTCCTTCGGGGGACAGGGGAAGAACTATGGCTACACCTTC

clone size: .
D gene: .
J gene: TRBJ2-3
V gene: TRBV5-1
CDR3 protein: CASSPDSNTDTQYF
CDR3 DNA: TGCGCCAGCAGCCCCGACAGTAACACAGATACGCAGTATTTT

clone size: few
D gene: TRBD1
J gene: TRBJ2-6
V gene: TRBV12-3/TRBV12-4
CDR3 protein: CASKRGQGASGANVLTF
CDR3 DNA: TGTGCCAGCAAAAGGGGACAGGGCGCGTCTGGGGCCAACGTCCTGACTTTC

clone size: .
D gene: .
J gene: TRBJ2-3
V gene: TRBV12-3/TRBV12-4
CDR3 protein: CASSPRPEGGKGTQYF
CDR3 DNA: TGTGCCAGCAGCCCGCGACCCGAGGGGGGCAAGGGTACGCAGTATTTT

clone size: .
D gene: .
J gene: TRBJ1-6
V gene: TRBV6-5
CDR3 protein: CASSYTNPGNSPLHF
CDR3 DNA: TGTGCCAGCAGTTATACGAATCCGGGGAATTCACCCCTCCACTTT

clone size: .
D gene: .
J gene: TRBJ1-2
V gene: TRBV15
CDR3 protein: CATSRPGINYGYTF
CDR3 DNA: TGTGCCACCAGCAGACCCGGGATCAACTATGGCTACACCTTC